These 16 T cell receptor beta chains were sequenced from one sample in a study of cytomegalovirus exposure and HLA in healthy donors. Using immunoSEQ multiplex PCR, the repertoire was profiled, and TCRdb retains in-frame clones only, with some absent. Of about 360,000 clones listed, about nine tenths were seen once; the top ten hold roughly 0.75%. The sequencing input was PBMCs. The source of these receptors is a young woman in good health and CMV-seronegative.

The chain recombines TRBV27 with TRBJ2-7, with no clear D. V was clipped by 2 bases and J by 4 bases, with 18 bases between them. The CDR3 sequence is 16 residues long. Germline assignment: CDR1 MNHEY and CDR2 SMNVEV (reference sequence). The CDR3 loop is CASSLDGLFKSYEQYF. The CDR3 DNA sequence: TGTGCCAGCAGTTTAGATGGGCTCTTCAAGTCATACGAGCAGTACTTC.

This clone came up a few times. V gene TRBV6-1 combines with J gene TRBJ1-2, with no clear D. The V end lost 5 bases, the J end lost 6 bases, and 13 bases lay between the germline ends. CDR1 and CDR2 from the germline V gene are MNHNS and SASEGT. The length of the CDR3 is 13 residues. In DNA form, the CDR3 reads TGTGCCAGCAGTAGAGAATTTCAAAATGGCTACACCTTC. Translating it yields CASSREFQNGYTF.

The chain is built from TRBV6-1 and TRBJ2-5, with 10 positions matching TRBD2. Germline V gene sequence: CDR1 MNHNS, CDR2 SASEGT. Trimming removed 8 bases from V and 5 bases from J; junction bases left unmatched: 11. The CDR3 has 15 amino acids. CDR3 sequence reads: CASEARGLAIETQYF. The CDR3 nucleotides read TGTGCCAGCGAGGCTCGGGGACTAGCGATTGAGACCCAGTACTTC.

This chain uses TRBV14 with TRBJ2-7, with D possibly TRBD1 on 6 matching bases. Per the germline V gene, CDR1 is SGHDN and CDR2 is FVKESK. Trimming pared 0 bases from V and 1 base from J, leaving 10 bases between. The CDR3 length is 15 residues. The DNA for the CDR3 is TGTGCCAGCAGCCAAGATCCCCAGGGGTCCTACGAGCAGTACTTC. As protein: CASSQDPQGSYEQYF.

The rearrangement uses TRBV2 and TRBJ2-5, with 8 bases lining up with TRBD2. This CDR3 spans 16 amino acids. Germline V gene data show CDR1 as SNHLY and CDR2 as FYNNEI. V lost 3 bases and J lost 0; bases outside the gene matches: 6. The CDR3 DNA follows: TGTGCCAGCAGTGAGTTCGTAGCGGGGTACCAAGAGACCCAGTACTTC. Its translation is CASSEFVAGYQETQYF.

The table lists this clone with a count of one. The CDR3 sequence: CASSFQGPSTDTQYF. The DNA of the CDR3 is TGTGCCAGCAGTTTTCAGGGGCCTAGCACAGATACGCAGTATTTT. The chain has TRBV7-2 and TRBJ2-3, with D perhaps matching TRBD1 (6 bases). Germline CDR1 reads SGHTA; CDR2 reads FQGNSA. The ends were cut back, 6 bases at V and 0 bases at J, with 13 bases in the middle. The CDR3 spans 15 residues.

The V and J genes are TRBV27 and TRBJ2-7; 7 positions match TRBD2. The germline CDR1 and CDR2 sequences are MNHEY and SMNVEV (reference sequence). The trim removed 3 bases at V and 7 bases at J, leaving 9 bases unmatched. CDR3 size: 14 residues. CDR3 in amino acids: CASSLLAGVGEQYF. CDR3 in DNA: TGTGCCAGCAGTTTGCTCGCGGGAGTAGGGGAGCAGTACTTC.

The chain links TRBV7-2 to TRBJ1-2; D ambiguous. V gave up 1 base and J gave up 4 bases, with 7 bases separating them. Germline V lookup: CDR1 SGHTA, CDR2 FQGNSA. The CDR3 length is 13 residues. CDR3 sequence reads: CASSLGQFYGYTF. For the CDR3, the DNA is TGTGCCAGCAGCTTAGGCCAGTTCTATGGCTACACCTTC.

This clone was seen a handful of times. V gene TRBV2 combines with J gene TRBJ1-5; weak D call: TRBD1 (5 bases). The CDR3 extends over 14 amino acids. The V and J ends lost 6 bases and 6 bases respectively, with 15 bases between them. In germline, CDR1 is SNHLY, CDR2 FYNNEI. The CDR3 DNA is TGTGCCAGCAGCGACAGAGCTGGCAGTCAGCCCCAGCATTTT. As protein: CASSDRAGSQPQHF.

The V gene is TRBV6-5, the J gene TRBJ2-7, with 9 bases that match TRBD2. With V trimmed by 6 bases and J by 4 bases, 7 bases remained unmatched. The germline V gene has CDR1 MNHEY and CDR2 SVGAGI. The CDR3 loop spans 14 amino acids. The CDR3 nucleotides read TGTGCCAGCAGCCAAGCGGGGGGCAAGTACGAGCAGTACTTC. Translation: CASSQAGGKYEQYF.

The V gene is TRBV15, the J gene TRBJ1-1, with D possibly TRBD1 on 6 matching bases. The V gene's germline CDR1 is LNHNV and CDR2 YYDKDF (reference sequence). This CDR3 has 15 amino acids. Trimming cost V 5 bases and J 5 bases, with 18 bases left between them. As DNA, the CDR3 is TGTGCCACCAGCCCAACAGGCAGGGGAAAGACTGAAGCTTTCTTT. Translation: CATSPTGRGKTEAFF.

The chain employs TRBV6-4 and TRBJ2-1, with 12 bases matching TRBD1. The CDR3 consists of 16 residues. Germline V gives CDR1 MRHNA, CDR2 SNTAGT. V trimming: 6 bases; J trimming: 6 bases; junction bases outside the gene matches: 9. CDR3 sequence: CASSADGTGGFNEQFF. DNA for the CDR3: TGTGCCAGCAGCGCCGACGGGACAGGGGGCTTCAATGAGCAGTTCTTC.

The CDR3 is CASSSGQEAYGYTF. The CDR3 DNA reads TGTGCCAGCAGCTCGGGACAGGAGGCCTATGGCTACACCTTC. The chain has TRBV7-9 and TRBJ1-2, with 8 bases aligning to TRBD1. The CDR3 is 14 amino acids. V lost 4 bases and J lost 4; bases outside the gene matches: 5. CDR1 and CDR2 (germline): SEHNR, FQNEAQ (reference sequence).

The CDR3 sequence: CASTPGRSGNTIYF. In DNA, the CDR3 is TGTGCCAGCACTCCAGGCCGCTCTGGAAACACCATATATTTT. The rearrangement uses TRBV2 and TRBJ1-3; D remains ambiguous. Deletions cut 7 bases from V and 0 bases from J, with 10 bases between. The germline gives CDR1 SNHLY, CDR2 FYNNEI. There are 14 residues in the CDR3.

Comment on this clone: In the same sample, other DNA sequences code for this CDR3. The chain combines TRBV5-1 with TRBJ2-1, with a weak D call TRBD2 (5 bases). This CDR3 has 13 amino acids. Looked up from germline, CDR1 is SGHRS and CDR2 is YFSETQ. V was shortened by 4 bases and J by 2 bases, with 7 bases between the two germline ends. The CDR3 DNA follows: TGCGCCAGCAGCACCGGGACCTACAATGAGCAGTTCTTC. Translation gives CASSTGTYNEQFF.

This clone appeared once. The CDR3 region is CSVGPTSGSTDTQYF. The CDR3 region has the DNA TGCAGCGTCGGGCCTACTAGCGGAAGCACAGATACGCAGTATTTT. The chain uses TRBV29-1 and TRBJ2-3; TRBD2 matches 8 bases. The CDR3 is made up of 15 amino acids. Trimming took 6 bases from V and 0 from J; bases not matched to a gene: 8. From germline, CDR1 is SQVTM and CDR2 ANQGSEA.